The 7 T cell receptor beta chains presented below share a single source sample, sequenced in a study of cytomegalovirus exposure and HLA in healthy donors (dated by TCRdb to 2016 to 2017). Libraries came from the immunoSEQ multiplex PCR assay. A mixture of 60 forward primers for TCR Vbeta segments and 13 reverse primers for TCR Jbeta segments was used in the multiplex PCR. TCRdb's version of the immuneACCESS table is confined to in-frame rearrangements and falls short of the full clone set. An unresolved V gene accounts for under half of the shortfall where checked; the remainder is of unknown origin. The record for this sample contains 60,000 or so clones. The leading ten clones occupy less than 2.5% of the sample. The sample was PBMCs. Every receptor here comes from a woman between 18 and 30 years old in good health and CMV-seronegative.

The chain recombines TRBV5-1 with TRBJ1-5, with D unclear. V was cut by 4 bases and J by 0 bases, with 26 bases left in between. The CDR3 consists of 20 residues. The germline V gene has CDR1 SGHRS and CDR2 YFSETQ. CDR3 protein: CASSPAGIEGPGYSNQPQHF. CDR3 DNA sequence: TGCGCCAGCAGCCCTGCCGGTATTGAGGGCCCGGGGTATAGCAATCAGCCCCAGCATTTT.

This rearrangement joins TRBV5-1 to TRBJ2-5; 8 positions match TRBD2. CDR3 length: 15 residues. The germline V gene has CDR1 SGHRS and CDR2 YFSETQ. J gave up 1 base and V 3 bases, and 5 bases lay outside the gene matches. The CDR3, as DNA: TGCGCCAGCAGCTACCGCGGGGGGCTCCAAGAGACCCAGTACTTC. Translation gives CASSYRGGLQETQYF.

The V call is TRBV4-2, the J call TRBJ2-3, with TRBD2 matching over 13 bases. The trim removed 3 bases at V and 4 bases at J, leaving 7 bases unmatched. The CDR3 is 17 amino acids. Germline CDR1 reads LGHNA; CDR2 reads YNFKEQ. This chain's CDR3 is CASSQPTSGGAPDTQYF. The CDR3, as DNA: TGTGCCAGCAGCCAGCCAACTAGCGGGGGGGCCCCAGATACGCAGTATTTT.

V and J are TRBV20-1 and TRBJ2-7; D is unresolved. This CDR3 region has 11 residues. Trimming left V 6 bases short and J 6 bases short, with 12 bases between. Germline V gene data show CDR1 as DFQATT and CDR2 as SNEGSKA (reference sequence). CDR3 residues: CSAQSPVEQYF. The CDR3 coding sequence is TGCAGTGCGCAATCCCCGGTCGAGCAGTACTTC.

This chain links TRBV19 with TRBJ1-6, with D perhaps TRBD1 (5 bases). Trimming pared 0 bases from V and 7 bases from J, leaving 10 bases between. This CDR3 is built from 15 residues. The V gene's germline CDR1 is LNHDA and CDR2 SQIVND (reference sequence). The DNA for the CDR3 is TGTGCCAGTAGTATAGAGGGGCATTTGAATTCACCCCTCCACTTT. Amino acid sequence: CASSIEGHLNSPLHF. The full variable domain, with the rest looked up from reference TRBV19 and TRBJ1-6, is DGGITQSPKYLFRKEGQNVTLSCEQNLNHDAMYWYRQDPGQGLRLIYYSQIVNDFQKGDIAEGYSVSREKKESFPLTVTSAQKNPTAFYLCASSIEGHLNSPLHFGNGTRLTVT.

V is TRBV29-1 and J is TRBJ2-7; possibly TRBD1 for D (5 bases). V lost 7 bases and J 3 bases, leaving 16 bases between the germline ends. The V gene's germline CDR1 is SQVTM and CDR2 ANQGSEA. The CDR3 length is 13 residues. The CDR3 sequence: CSAQDIGRYEQYF. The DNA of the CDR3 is TGCAGCGCCCAGGACATAGGGCGCTACGAGCAGTACTTC.

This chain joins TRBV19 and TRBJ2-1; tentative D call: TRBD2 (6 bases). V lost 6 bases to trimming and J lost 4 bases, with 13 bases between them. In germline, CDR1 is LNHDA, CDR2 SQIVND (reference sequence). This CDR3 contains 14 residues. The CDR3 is CASSLSGSYNEQFF. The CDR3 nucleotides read TGTGCCAGTAGCCTTAGCGGTTCTTACAATGAGCAGTTCTTC.